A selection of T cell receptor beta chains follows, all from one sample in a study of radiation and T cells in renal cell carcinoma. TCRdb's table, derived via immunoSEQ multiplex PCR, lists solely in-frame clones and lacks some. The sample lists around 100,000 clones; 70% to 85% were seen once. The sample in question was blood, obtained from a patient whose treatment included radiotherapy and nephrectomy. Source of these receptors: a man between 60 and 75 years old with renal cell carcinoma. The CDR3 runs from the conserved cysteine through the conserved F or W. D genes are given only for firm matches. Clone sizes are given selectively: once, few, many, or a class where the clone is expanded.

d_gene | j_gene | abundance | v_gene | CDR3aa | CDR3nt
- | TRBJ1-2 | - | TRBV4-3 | CASSQAADYYGYTF | TGCGCCAGCAGCCAGGCAGCGGACTACTATGGCTACACCTTC
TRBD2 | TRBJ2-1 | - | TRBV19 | CASSSPRRLAGDNEQFF | TGTGCCAGTAGTTCTCCTCGACGACTAGCGGGGGACAATGAGCAGTTCTTC
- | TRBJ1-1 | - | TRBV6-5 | CASSYSRAPMNTEAFF | TGTGCCAGCAGTTACTCGAGAGCCCCCATGAACACTGAAGCTTTCTTT
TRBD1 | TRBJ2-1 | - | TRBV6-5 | CASKTGGSNEQFF | TGTGCCAGTAAAACAGGGGGTAGTAATGAGCAGTTCTTC
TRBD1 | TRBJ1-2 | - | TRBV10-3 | CAVQGSYRGFVRYGYTF | TGTGCCGTCCAAGGGTCTTACAGGGGGTTTGTTCGCTATGGCTACACCTTC
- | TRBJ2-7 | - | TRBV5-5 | CASSLVGASEQYF | TGTGCCAGCAGCTTAGTGGGAGCGTCCGAGCAGTACTTC
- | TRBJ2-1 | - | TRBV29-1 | CSVSTSSYNEQFF | TGCAGCGTTTCCACGAGCTCCTACAATGAGCAGTTCTTC
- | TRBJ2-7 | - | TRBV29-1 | CSVGAAGMTYEQYF | TGCAGCGTAGGAGCGGCAGGGATGACCTACGAGCAGTACTTC
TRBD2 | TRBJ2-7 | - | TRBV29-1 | CSVEEQLAGGQREYF | TGCAGCGTTGAAGAACAACTAGCGGGAGGCCAGAGGGAGTACTTC
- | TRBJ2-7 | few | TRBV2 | CASRDYVEGFHEQYF | TGTGCCAGCAGGGATTACGTGGAAGGTTTTCACGAGCAGTACTTC
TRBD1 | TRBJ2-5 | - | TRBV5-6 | CASSRDRGQVTQYF | TGTGCCAGCAGCCGGGACAGGGGGCAGGTGACCCAGTACTTC
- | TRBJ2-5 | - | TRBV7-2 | CASSLGLGFETQYF | TGTGCCAGCAGCTTGGGCCTGGGTTTCGAGACCCAGTACTTC
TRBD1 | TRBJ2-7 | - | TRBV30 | CAWTDRESDEQYF | TGTGCCTGGACCGACAGGGAGAGCGACGAGCAGTACTTC
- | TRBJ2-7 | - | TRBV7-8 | CASSVFPGISYEQYF | TGTGCCAGCAGCGTTTTCCCGGGAATCTCCTACGAGCAGTACTTC
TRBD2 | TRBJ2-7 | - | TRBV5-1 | CASSLGGGPINEQYF | TGCGCCAGCAGCTTGGGCGGGGGGCCAATCAACGAGCAGTACTTC
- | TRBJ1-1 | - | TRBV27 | CASSRSGHTEAFF | TGTGCCAGCAGCCGCTCAGGACACACTGAAGCTTTCTTT
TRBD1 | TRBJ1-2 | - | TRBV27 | CASSRDRDYGYTF | TGTGCCAGCAGTAGGGACAGAGACTATGGCTACACCTTC
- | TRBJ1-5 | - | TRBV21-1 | CASSKGGTGLNQPQHF | TGTGCCAGCAGCAAAGGGGGGACAGGGTTGAATCAGCCCCAGCATTTT
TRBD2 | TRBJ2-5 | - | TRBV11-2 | CASSAGLQETQYF | TGTGCCAGCAGCGCGGGACTACAAGAGACCCAGTACTTC
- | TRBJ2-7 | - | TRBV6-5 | CASSYNRAYEQYF | TGTGCCAGCAGTTATAACCGTGCCTACGAGCAGTACTTC
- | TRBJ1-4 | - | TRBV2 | CASSGTGSYRKLFF | TGTGCCAGCAGTGGGACGGGCTCTTATCGAAAACTGTTTTTT
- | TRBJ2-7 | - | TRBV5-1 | CASSSQTTGSSYEQYF | TGCGCCAGCAGCTCCCAGACCACAGGGAGTTCCTACGAGCAGTACTTC
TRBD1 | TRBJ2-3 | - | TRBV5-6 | CASSGGRTGGTDTQYF | TGTGCCAGCAGCGGGGGTAGGACAGGGGGCACAGATACGCAGTATTTT
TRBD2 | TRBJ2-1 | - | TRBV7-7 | CASSLGRAPGNEQFF | TGTGCCAGCAGCTTGGGGAGGGCCCCGGGGAATGAGCAGTTCTTC
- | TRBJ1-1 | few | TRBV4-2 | CASSQIPPAEGAFF | TGTGCCAGCAGCCAAATTCCCCCGGCCGAGGGGGCTTTCTTT
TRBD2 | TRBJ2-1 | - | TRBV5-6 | CASRPGLAGTYNEQFF | TGTGCCAGCAGGCCGGGACTAGCGGGCACCTACAATGAGCAGTTCTTC
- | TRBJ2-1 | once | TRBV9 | CASSPLKGGHYNEQFF | TGTGCCAGCAGCCCACTGAAGGGAGGCCACTACAATGAGCAGTTCTTC
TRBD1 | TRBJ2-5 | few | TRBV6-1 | CASSDGPGGETQYF | TGTGCCAGCAGTGACGGGCCAGGGGGAGAGACCCAGTACTTC
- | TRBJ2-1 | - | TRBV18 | CASSPVTRNNEQFF | TGTGCCAGCTCACCAGTGACCCGGAACAATGAGCAGTTCTTC
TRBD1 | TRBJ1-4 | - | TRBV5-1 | CASRPGTGDEKLFF | TGCGCCAGCAGACCCGGGACAGGGGATGAAAAACTGTTTTTT
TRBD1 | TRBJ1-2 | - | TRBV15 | CATSRESVGGRGDGYTF | TGTGCCACCAGCAGAGAATCGGTTGGAGGCAGGGGGGATGGCTACACCTTC
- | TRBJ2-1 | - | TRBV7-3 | CASSLRDYNEQFF | TGTGCCAGCAGCTTAAGAGACTACAATGAGCAGTTCTTC
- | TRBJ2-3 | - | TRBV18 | CASSPRSGTGADTQYF | TGTGCCAGCTCACCTCGAAGCGGGACAGGAGCAGATACGCAGTATTTT
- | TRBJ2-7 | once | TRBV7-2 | CASSLSGFSYEQYF | TGTGCCAGCAGCTTAAGCGGGTTTTCCTACGAGCAGTACTTC
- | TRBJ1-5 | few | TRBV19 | CASSRGHQPQHF | TGTGCCAGTTCTCGGGGGCATCAGCCCCAGCATTTT
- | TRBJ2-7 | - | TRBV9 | CASSATAGQVYEQYF | TGTGCCAGCAGCGCGACAGCGGGACAGGTATACGAGCAGTACTTC
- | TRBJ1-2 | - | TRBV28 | CASEKGLTYGYTF | TGTGCCAGCGAAAAGGGGCTGACCTATGGCTACACCTTC
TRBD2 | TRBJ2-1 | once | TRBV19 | CANTSGRALGEQFF | TGTGCCAATACTAGCGGGAGGGCCTTAGGTGAGCAGTTCTTC
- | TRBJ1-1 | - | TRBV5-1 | CASIKGTEAFF | TGCGCCAGCATTAAGGGCACTGAAGCTTTCTTT
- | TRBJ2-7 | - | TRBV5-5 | CASSLRETRGTYEQYF | TGTGCCAGCAGCTTGAGAGAAACAAGGGGGACCTACGAGCAGTACTTC
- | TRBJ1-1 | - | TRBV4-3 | CASSQVRVMNTEAFF | TGCGCCAGCAGCCAAGTAAGGGTCATGAACACTGAAGCTTTCTTT
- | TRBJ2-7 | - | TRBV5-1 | CASSLRTVSYEQYF | TGCGCCAGCAGCTTGCGGACAGTTTCCTACGAGCAGTACTTC
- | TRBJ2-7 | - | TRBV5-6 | CASSLGAGREQYF | TGTGCCAGCAGCTTGGGGGCCGGCCGCGAGCAGTACTTC
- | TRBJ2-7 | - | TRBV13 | CASSLGRGYEQYF | TGTGCCAGCAGTTTAGGCAGGGGTTACGAGCAGTACTTC
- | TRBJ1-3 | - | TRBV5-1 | CASSLADSSGNTTYF | TGCGCCAGCAGCTTGGCGGACAGCTCTGGAAACACCACATATTTT
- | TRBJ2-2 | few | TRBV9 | CASSFRTTGELFF | TGTGCCAGCAGCTTTAGGACTACCGGGGAGCTGTTTTTT
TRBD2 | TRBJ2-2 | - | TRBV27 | CASSTTFLAENTGELFF | TGTGCCAGCAGTACCACCTTCCTAGCGGAGAACACCGGGGAGCTGTTTTTT
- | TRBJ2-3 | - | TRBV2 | CASTGSRVLTDTQYF | TGTGCCAGCACTGGATCCAGGGTTTTAACAGATACGCAGTATTTT
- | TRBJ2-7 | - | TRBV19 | CASSTSRRQPSYEQYF | TGTGCCAGTAGTACCTCCAGAAGACAACCTTCCTACGAGCAGTACTTC
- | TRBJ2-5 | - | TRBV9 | CASSGGRELKQETQYF | TGTGCCAGCAGCGGAGGCAGAGAACTAAAACAAGAGACCCAGTACTTC
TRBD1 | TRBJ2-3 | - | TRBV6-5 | CASSFGQAADTQYF | TGTGCCAGCAGTTTCGGACAGGCCGCAGATACGCAGTATTTT
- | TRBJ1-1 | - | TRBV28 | CASSTKNTEAFF | TGTGCCAGCAGTACAAAGAACACTGAAGCTTTCTTT